This T cell receptor beta chain was sequenced in a study of blood T cell repertoires in COVID-19. The overall study: Acute and convalescent COVID-19 samples came from the United States, Italy and Spain. Sample material is recorded as cDNA or gDNA derived from T cells, B-cell-depleted T cells, or PBMCs.

The CDR3 is 17 amino acids. Germline CDR1 is LGHDT and CDR2 is YNNKEL (reference sequence). Trimming cost V 2 bases and J 1 base; bases outside gene matches: 7. Per the original data handling: Quantification of nucleated cells was approximated via reference gene primer amplification. Assay: immunoSEQ multiplex PCR; the TCRdb copy retains only in-frame clones and omits some. V and J calls and clone size are copied from that table; D and trimming were computed from the DNA. This sample has 190,000 or so clones, with about 87% found just once. This chain uses TRBV3-1 (or the pseudogene TRBV3-2) with TRBJ2-5; 10 bases fit TRBD2. Sequencing input: peripheral blood. This TCR came from a woman aged 18-35 years who had recovered from COVID-19. CDR3 protein: CASSQRIAGGPQETQYF. The CDR3 DNA follows: TGTGCCAGCAGCCAACGAATAGCGGGGGGTCCCCAAGAGACCCAGTACTTC.